This T cell receptor (beta chain) was documented in a study of blood T cell repertoires in COVID-19. Data came from immunoSEQ multiplex PCR; TCRdb stores just in-frame clones and leaves some out. The repertoire has more than 200,000 clones, 65% to 90% of them found once; the top ten carry under 5.5%. This CDR3 is 15 amino acids long. Germline V gene lookup returns CDR1 SNHLY and CDR2 FYNNEI. V lost 4 bases and J lost 3, with 10 bases in between. This clone showed up just once. Sequenced input: peripheral blood. The chain uses TRBV2 and TRBJ1-6, with D possibly TRBD1 on 6 matching bases. The TCR originated in a woman of 80 years or more with active or convalescent COVID-19. In DNA form, the CDR3 reads TGTGCCAGCAGTGGAAAAGGGGGCTATAATTCACCCCTCCACTTT. Protein product: CASSGKGGYNSPLHF.